Given below is one T cell receptor beta chain in context. The CDR3 length is 12 residues. The data were taken from a study of blood T cells in healthy people across ages. Together with a sample-barcoded 5' primer, a J-beta primer mix was included in a second PCR lasting about 6 to 11 cycles. MiXCR, applied by TCRdb to the 5' RACE reads, yields one record per CDR3 protein. The profile shows about 1.8 million distinct CDR3 sequences, 40% to 55% of them singletons. The J gene is TRBJ2-7, the V gene TRBV21-1. TRBV21-1 counts as a pseudogene. Sequencing was performed on blood. The clonotype originates from a woman between 40 and 50 years old in good health. In DNA, the CDR3 is TGTGCCAGCAGCAAAAACGACTACGAGCAGTACTTC. Translated, it gives CASSKNDYEQYF.